Sequencing of this T cell receptor beta chain was carried out in a study of cytomegalovirus exposure and HLA in healthy donors. This CDR3 contains 14 residues. V was trimmed by 1 base and J by 5 bases, leaving 10 bases between them. Germline V gene lookup returns CDR1 SGHTA and CDR2 FQGNSA. The PCR ran on 60 Vbeta and 13 Jbeta primers. The assay was immunoSEQ multiplex PCR, and TCRdb's table has in-frame clones only and misses some. The specimen's table records some 130,000 clones. This receptor was identified in a man between 18 and 29 years old in good health and CMV-seronegative. The sample comprised PBMCs. The rearrangement joins TRBV7-2 to TRBJ2-3; D is unclear. DNA for the CDR3: TGTGCCAGCAGCTTAGGGTTCCAGGAAGATACGCAGTATTTT. This gives the protein CASSLGFQEDTQYF.